This TCR beta chain was sequenced in a study of T cell repertoires in cytomegalovirus infection. TCRdb reprocessed the reads with MiXCR, giving one entry per CDR3 protein. This table holds some 180,000 distinct CDR3 sequences, approximately 19% found once. Trimming cost V 3 bases and J 6 bases, with 9 bases left between them. CDR1 is DFQATT, CDR2 SNEGSKA, per germline (reference sequence). The CDR3 spans 13 residues. Sequencing was performed on PBMCs. The receptor was derived from a human donor in good health (CMV status not recorded). Some clones in this sample may be carry-over from other donors' samples. The chain employs TRBV20-1 and TRBJ1-6, with D possibly being TRBD1 (5 bases). The CDR3 is CSASGGVNSPLHF. CDR3 DNA sequence: TGCAGTGCTAGTGGGGGTGTTAATTCACCCCTCCACTTT.